The text below deals with one T cell receptor beta chain. Its antigen is not known. At one boundary the junction diverges from the germline segment, which might be a read error. The CDR3 is 13 amino acids. Germline CDR1 is MNHEY and CDR2 is SMNVEV (reference sequence). Semi-nested PCR with Nested Universal Primer A followed constant-region reverse priming of full-length variable regions. TCRdb ran MiXCR on the 5' RACE reads and lists one entry per CDR3 protein. Of under 45,000 distinct CDR3 sequences in the sample, less than 25% were seen once. Study-wide points: Larger-cohort validation covered only one TCR beta V-J rearrangement. Tumor memory CD4+ T cell TCR gene usage was found to cluster with blood and lymph node memory CD4+ cells and with lymph node naive CD4+ cells. Tumor-infiltrating Treg TCR alpha and beta sequences overlapped most with tumor naive CD4+ T cells, then blood naive.

Cells sorted as Tregs were CD4+, CD25+ and CD127-/low. The receptor comes from a female donor with breast cancer. The chain carries TRBV27 and TRBJ2-5; D is unclear. Sequenced material: Tregs sorted from blood. This CDR3 reads CASEEKLLETQCF. CDR3 nucleotide sequence: TGTGCCAGCGAGGAGAAATTGTTAGAGACCCAGTGCTTC.